This TCR beta chain was sequenced in a study of cytomegalovirus exposure and HLA in healthy donors. Study-level information: Membership in the Caucasian-associated ancestry cluster was found for around 85% of fewer than 450 genotyped donors.

Study-wide points: Association of roughly 18,000 TCR beta sequences with HLA alleles was found at 0.05 false discovery rate in a later analysis. What a later analysis reportedly showed was that an Asian-associated ancestry cluster had fewer N-insertions than the roughly 670-donor mean.

It was healthy bone marrow donors who served as donors. The germline V gene has CDR1 SGHAT and CDR2 FQNNGV. The CDR3 is 15 residues long. Trimming took off 4 bases at V and 2 bases at J, with 13 bases between the two ends. In the case of this clone: The antigen is undetermined.

This PCR relied on a set of 60 Vbeta primers and 13 Jbeta primers. Profiling relied on immunoSEQ multiplex PCR, and the TCRdb table lists in-frame clones only, not all of them. The sample records some 200,000 clones, approximately 82% being singletons. Specimen: PBMCs. The TCR was taken from a woman between 25 and 40 years old in good health and CMV-seronegative. J is TRBJ2-3 and V is TRBV11-2; D remains ambiguous. CDR3: CASSSVRSFTDTQYF. The CDR3 DNA sequence: TGTGCCAGCAGCTCCGTCCGGTCCTTCACAGATACGCAGTATTTT.